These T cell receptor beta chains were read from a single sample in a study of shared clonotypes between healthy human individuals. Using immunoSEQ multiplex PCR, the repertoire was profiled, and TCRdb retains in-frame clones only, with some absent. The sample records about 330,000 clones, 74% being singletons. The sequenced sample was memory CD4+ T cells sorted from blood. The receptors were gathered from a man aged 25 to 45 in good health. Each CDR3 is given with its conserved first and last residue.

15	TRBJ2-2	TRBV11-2	CASSSGTGYTGELFF
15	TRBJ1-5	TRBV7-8	CASSSSGGGGQPQHF
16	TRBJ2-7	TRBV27	CASSLSTGSGAYEQYF
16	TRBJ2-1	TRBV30	CAFGPLGSGNYNEQFF
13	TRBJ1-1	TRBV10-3	CAISEVLNTEAFF
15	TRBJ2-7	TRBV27	CASSYLGGTGYEQYF
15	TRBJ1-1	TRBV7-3	CASSPTGGGNTEAFF
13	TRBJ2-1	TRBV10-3	CAISESIAQAQFF
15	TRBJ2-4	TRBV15	CATRLAGLAKNIQYF
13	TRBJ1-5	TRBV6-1	CASIRTGDQPQHF
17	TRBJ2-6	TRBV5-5	CASSQQGFSSGANVLTF
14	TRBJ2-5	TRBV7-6	CASSLGSTKETQYF
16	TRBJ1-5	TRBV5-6	CASSLTGRTKYQPQHF
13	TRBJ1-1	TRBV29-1	CSVDRGMNTEAFF
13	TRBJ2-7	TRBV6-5	CASRTQIPNEQYF
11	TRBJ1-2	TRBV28	CASSSRHGYTF
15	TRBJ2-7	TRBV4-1	CASSQVSGTTYEQYF
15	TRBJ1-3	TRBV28	CASSFRGGSGNTIYF
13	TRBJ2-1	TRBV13	CASGRLGMNEQFF
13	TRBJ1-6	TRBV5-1	CASNLTPRTPLHF
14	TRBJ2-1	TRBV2	CASSTGLAYNEQFF
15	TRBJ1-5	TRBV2	CASSARQGSNQPQHF
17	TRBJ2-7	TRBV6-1	CASSEVEAVVRDGVKYF
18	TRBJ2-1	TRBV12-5	CASGLVAGRGLSYNEQFF
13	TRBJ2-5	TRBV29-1	CSVGTGVGETQYF
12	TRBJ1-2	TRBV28	CASSFQSRGYTF
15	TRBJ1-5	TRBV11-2	CASSLVSGANQPQHF
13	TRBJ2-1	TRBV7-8	CASSPRLVDEQFF
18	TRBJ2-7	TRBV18	CASSPEGTSGRAPDEQYF
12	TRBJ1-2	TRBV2	CASSPDRLGYTF
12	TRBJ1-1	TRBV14	CASSKQGIQAFF
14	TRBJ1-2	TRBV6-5	CASQTLDRGQGYTF
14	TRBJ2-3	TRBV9	CASSSGNREDTQYF
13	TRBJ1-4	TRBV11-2	CASSLGPSEKLFF
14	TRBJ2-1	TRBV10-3	CAISLGLGAGEQFF
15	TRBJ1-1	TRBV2	CASSPQGATSTEAFF
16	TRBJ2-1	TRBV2	CASGNIGTIPMNEQFF